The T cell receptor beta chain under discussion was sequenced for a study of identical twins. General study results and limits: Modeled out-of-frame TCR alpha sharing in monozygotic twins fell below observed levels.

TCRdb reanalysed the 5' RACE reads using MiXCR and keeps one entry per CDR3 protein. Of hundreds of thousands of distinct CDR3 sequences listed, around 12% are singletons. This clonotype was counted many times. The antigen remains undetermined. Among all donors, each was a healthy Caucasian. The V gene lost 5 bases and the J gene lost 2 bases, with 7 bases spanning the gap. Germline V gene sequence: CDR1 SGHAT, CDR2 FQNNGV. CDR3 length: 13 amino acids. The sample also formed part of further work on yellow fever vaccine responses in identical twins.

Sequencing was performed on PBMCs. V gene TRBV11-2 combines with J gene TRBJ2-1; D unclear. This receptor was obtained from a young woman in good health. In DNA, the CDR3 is TGTGCCAGCAGCCCCAGGCCCTACAATGAGCAGTTCTTC. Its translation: CASSPRPYNEQFF.